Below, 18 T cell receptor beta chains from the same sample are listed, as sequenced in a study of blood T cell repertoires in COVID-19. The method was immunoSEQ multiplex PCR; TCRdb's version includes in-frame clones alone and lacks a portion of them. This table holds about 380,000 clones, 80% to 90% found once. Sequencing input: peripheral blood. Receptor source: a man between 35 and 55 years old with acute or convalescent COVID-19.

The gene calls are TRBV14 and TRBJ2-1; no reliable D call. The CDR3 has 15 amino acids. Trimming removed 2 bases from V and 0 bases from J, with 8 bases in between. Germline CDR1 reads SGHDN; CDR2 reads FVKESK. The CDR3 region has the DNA TGTGCCAGCAGCCAAATTTCCAACTCCTACAATGAGCAGTTCTTC. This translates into CASSQISNSYNEQFF.

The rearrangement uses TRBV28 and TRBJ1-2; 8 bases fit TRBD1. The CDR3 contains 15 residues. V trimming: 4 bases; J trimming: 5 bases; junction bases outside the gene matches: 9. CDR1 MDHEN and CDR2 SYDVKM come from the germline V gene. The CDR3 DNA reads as TGTGCCAGCAGTTCCCTCCGACAGGGGCCATATGGCTACACCTTC. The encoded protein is CASSSLRQGPYGYTF.

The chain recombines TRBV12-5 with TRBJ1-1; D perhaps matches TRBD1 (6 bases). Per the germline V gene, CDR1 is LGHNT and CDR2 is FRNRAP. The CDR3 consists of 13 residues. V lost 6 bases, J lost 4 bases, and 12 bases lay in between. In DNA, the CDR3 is TGTGCTAGTGGGTACAGGGTAGGCACTGAAGCTTTCTTT. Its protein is CASGYRVGTEAFF.

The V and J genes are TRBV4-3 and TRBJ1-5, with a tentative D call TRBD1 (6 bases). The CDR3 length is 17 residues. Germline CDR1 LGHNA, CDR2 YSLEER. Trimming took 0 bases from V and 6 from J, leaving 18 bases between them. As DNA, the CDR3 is TGCGCCAGCAGCCAAGAGAGGTCAGGGGAAGACCGTCAGCCCCAGCATTTT. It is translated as CASSQERSGEDRQPQHF.

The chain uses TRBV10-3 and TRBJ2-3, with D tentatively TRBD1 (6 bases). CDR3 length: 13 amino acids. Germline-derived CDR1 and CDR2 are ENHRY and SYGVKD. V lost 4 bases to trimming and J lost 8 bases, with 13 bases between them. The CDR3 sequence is CAISVGARGTQYF. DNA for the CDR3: TGTGCCATCAGTGTGGGGGCCCGAGGTACGCAGTATTTT.

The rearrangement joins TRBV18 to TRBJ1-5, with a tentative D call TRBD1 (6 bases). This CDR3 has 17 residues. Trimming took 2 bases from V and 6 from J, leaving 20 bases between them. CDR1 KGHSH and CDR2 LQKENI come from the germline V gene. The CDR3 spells CASSPERGNRAAQPQHF. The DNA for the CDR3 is TGTGCCAGCTCACCAGAGAGGGGTAACAGGGCGGCTCAGCCCCAGCATTTT.

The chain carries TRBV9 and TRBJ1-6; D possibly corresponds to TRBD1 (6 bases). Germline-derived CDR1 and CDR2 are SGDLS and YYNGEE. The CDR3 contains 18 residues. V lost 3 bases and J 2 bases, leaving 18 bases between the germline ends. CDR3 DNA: TGTGCCAGCAGCGCCTTAGGGGGGGTTAATCCCTATAATTCACCCCTCCACTTT. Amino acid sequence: CASSALGGVNPYNSPLHF.

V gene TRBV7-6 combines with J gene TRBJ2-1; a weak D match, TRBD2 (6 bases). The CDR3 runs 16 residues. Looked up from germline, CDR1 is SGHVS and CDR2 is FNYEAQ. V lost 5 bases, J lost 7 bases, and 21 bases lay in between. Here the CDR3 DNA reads TGTGCCAGCAGCCGGAACCGGGACTCGGGGTTAAATGAGCAGTTCTTC. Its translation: CASSRNRDSGLNEQFF. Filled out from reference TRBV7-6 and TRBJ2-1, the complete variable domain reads GAGVSQSPRYKVTKRGQDVALRCDPISGHVSLYWYRQALGQGPEFLTYFNYEAQQDKSGLPNDRFSAERPEGSISTLTIQRTEQRDSAMYRCASSRNRDSGLNEQFFGPGTRLTVL.

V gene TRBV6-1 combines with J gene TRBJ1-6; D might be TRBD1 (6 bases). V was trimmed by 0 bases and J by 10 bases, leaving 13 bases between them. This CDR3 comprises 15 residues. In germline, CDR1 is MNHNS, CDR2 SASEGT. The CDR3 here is CASSEAVGTPSPLHF. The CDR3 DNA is TGTGCCAGCAGTGAAGCGGTCGGGACACCGTCACCCCTCCACTTT.

This CDR3 reads CASARVEEAGNTIYF. The CDR3 bases are TGTGCCAGCGCACGGGTGGAGGAGGCTGGAAACACCATATATTTT. This chain links TRBV28 with TRBJ1-3, with D unresolved. The CDR3 is made up of 15 amino acids. Germline V CDR1 and CDR2: MDHEN, SYDVKM. V shed 8 bases and J shed 2 bases, with 16 bases lying between them.

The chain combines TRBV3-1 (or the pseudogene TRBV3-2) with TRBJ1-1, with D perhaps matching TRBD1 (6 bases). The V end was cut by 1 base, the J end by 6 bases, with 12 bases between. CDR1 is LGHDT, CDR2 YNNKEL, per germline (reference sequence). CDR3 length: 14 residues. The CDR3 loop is CASSQATQGSEAFF. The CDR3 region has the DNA TGTGCCAGCAGCCAAGCCACACAGGGCTCTGAAGCTTTCTTT.

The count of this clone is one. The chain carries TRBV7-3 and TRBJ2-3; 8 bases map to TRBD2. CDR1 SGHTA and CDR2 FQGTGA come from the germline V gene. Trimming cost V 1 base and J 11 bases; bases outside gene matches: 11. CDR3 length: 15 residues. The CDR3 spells CASSLNSGASNRQYF. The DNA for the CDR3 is TGTGCCAGCAGCTTAAATAGCGGGGCGTCTAATAGGCAGTATTTT. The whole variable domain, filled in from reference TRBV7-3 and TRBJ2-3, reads GAGVSQTPSNKVTEKGKYVELRCDPISGHTALYWYRQSLGQGPEFLIYFQGTGAADDSGLPNDRFFAVRPEGSVSTLKIQRTERGDSAVYLCASSLNSGASNRQYFGPGTRLTVL.

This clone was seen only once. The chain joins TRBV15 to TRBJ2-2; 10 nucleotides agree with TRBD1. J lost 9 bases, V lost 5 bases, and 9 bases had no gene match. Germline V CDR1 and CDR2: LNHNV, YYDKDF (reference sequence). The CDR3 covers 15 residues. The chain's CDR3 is CATSSGTGVSRELFF. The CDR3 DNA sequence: TGTGCCACCAGCTCAGGGACAGGGGTCTCCAGGGAGCTGTTTTTT.

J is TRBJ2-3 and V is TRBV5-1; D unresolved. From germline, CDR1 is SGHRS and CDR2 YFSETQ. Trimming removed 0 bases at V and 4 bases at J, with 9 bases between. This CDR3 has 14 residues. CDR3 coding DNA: TGCGCCAGCAGCTTGGGAACAGTATCAGATACGCAGTATTTT. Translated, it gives CASSLGTVSDTQYF. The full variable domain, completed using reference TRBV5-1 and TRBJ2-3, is KAGVTQTPRYLIKTRGQQVTLSCSPISGHRSVSWYQQTPGQGLQFLFEYFSETQRNKGNFPGRFSGRQFSNSRSEMNVSTLELGDSALYLCASSLGTVSDTQYFGPGTRLTVL.

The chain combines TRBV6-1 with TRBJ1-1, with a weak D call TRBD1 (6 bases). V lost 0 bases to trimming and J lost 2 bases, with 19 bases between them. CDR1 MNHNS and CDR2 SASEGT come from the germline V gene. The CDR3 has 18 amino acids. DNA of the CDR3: TGTGCCAGCAGTGAAGCTTTGGACAGAAGCTATATTAACACTGAAGCTTTCTTT. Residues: CASSEALDRSYINTEAFF.

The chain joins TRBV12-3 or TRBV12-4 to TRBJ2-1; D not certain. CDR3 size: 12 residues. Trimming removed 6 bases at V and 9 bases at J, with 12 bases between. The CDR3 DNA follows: TGTGCCAGCAGGCGAAGTCCCGGTGAGCAGTTCTTC. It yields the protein CASRRSPGEQFF.

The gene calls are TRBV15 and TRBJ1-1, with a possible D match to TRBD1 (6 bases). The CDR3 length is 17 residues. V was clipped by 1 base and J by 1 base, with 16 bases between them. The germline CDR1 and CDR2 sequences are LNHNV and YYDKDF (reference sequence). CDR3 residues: CATSRVYRANGNTEAFF. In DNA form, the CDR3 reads TGTGCCACCAGCAGAGTATACAGGGCGAACGGGAACACTGAAGCTTTCTTT.

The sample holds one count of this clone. The CDR3 nucleotides are TGTGCCAGCAGCCAGGGTCCGAACACTGAAGCTTTCTTT. Its translation: CASSQGPNTEAFF. The chain joins TRBV9 to TRBJ1-1; TRBD1 is a possible D gene (5 bases). CDR1 SGDLS and CDR2 YYNGEE come from the germline V gene. The CDR3 is 13 residues long. Trimming shortened V by 4 bases and J by 1 base, and 8 bases separated the two germline ends.